Reported below is one T cell receptor (beta chain). This entry comes from a study of blood T cell repertoires in COVID-19. Study-wide background: Spain, Italy and the United States supplied samples that represented acute and convalescent COVID-19. T cells, B-cell-depleted T cells, or PBMCs supplied cDNA or gDNA.

Assay: immunoSEQ multiplex PCR; the TCRdb copy retains only in-frame clones and omits some. The table records some 400,000 clones, around nine tenths of them present only once. There are 15 residues in the CDR3. Trimming left V 2 bases short and J 0 bases short, with 11 bases between. Per the germline V gene, CDR1 is SGHDT and CDR2 is YYEEEE. The sequenced sample was peripheral blood. The chain has TRBV5-6 and TRBJ1-1, with D possibly being TRBD1 (6 bases). This clonotype was sampled from a human donor in a cohort sampled during active COVID-19. The CDR3 DNA reads as TGTGCCAGCAGCTTCGGACAGATAATGAACACTGAAGCTTTCTTT. The encoded protein is CASSFGQIMNTEAFF.